This T cell receptor beta chain was obtained from a study of cytomegalovirus exposure and HLA in healthy donors. Study-wide points: Researchers reported that a few CMV-associated chains were confirmed in vitro as CMV antigen-specific.

While the first cohort had about 610 subjects, the donors belonged to the separate validation cohort of 100 to 150 subjects. On this clone: As yet, its antigen is unknown.

V was clipped by 4 bases and J by 0 bases; unmatched bases: 5. This CDR3 comprises 16 residues. Germline V CDR1 and CDR2: SGHRS, YFSETQ. Assay used: immunoSEQ multiplex PCR; TCRdb lists only in-frame clones, some missing. There are 140,000 to 150,000 clones in the sample; approximately 93% occur only once, and about 0.7% lies in the top ten. The sample was PBMCs. The V call is TRBV5-1, the J call TRBJ2-1; 9 bases align to TRBD2. This receptor was obtained from a man younger than 35 in good health and CMV-seronegative. CDR3 bases: TGCGCCAGCAGCCCGGGACTAGCTCCCTCCTACAATGAGCAGTTCTTC. This translates into CASSPGLAPSYNEQFF. The entire variable domain, with the rest obtained from reference TRBV5-1 and TRBJ2-1, is as follows: KAGVTQTPRYLIKTRGQQVTLSCSPISGHRSVSWYQQTPGQGLQFLFEYFSETQRNKGNFPGRFSGRQFSNSRSEMNVSTLELGDSALYLCASSPGLAPSYNEQFFGPGTRLTVL.